This record looks at one T cell receptor beta chain sequence and its context. Study processing details: By means of reference gene primer amplification, nucleated cell counts were estimated. Using immunoSEQ multiplex PCR, the repertoire was profiled, and TCRdb retains in-frame clones only, with some absent. Clone size and V and J calls were adopted from that table, with D and trimming inferred from the DNA. Here the sample spans tens of thousands of clones, approximately 80% being singletons. This sample is part of a study of blood T cell repertoires in COVID-19. About the study: Researchers got acute and convalescent COVID-19 samples from the United States, Italy and Spain. The cDNA or gDNA used as material had been derived from T cells, B-cell-depleted T cells, or PBMCs.

Sequenced input: peripheral blood. The clonotype was recovered from a woman in her fifties or sixties with active or convalescent COVID-19.

The CDR3 spells CASSPGFFPTDTQYF. The CDR3 DNA reads as TGTGCCAGCAGTCCAGGGTTTTTCCCCACAGATACGCAGTATTTT. The genes are TRBV6-2 or TRBV6-3 and TRBJ2-3; tentatively, D is TRBD1 (5 bases). Deletions cut 5 bases from V and 2 bases from J, with 14 bases between. Germline loops: CDR1 MNHEY, CDR2 SVGEGT. The CDR3 is 15 residues long.